The clone carrying this TCR beta chain came up a few times. Nobody among the patients had been given any treatment before thyroid surgery. This entry is derived from a study of metastatic and nonmetastatic thyroid tumors. The V gene's germline CDR1 is LNHNV and CDR2 YYDKDF (reference sequence). The V gene lost 11 bases and the J gene lost 6 bases, with 11 bases spanning the gap. The CDR3 length is 11 residues. TCRdb re-called the PCR reads through MiXCR. The sample records 60,000 or so clones, 25% to 30% being singletons. This receptor was identified in a female donor with papillary thyroid cancer or a benign thyroid nodule (not recorded which). Some clones in this sample may be carry-over from other donors' samples. The sample consisted of blood. V gene TRBV15 combines with J gene TRBJ2-1; the D is unclear. The CDR3 nucleotides read TGTGCCTCCCAGCGTTCCAATGAGCAGTTCTTC. It encodes CASQRSNEQFF. Complete variable domain (other parts from reference TRBV15 and TRBJ2-1): DAMVIQNPRYQVTQFGKPVTLSCSQTLNHNVMYWYQQKSSQAPKLLFHYYDKDFNNEADTPDNFQSRRPNTSFCFLDIRSPGLGDTAMYLCASQRSNEQFFGPGTRLTVL.